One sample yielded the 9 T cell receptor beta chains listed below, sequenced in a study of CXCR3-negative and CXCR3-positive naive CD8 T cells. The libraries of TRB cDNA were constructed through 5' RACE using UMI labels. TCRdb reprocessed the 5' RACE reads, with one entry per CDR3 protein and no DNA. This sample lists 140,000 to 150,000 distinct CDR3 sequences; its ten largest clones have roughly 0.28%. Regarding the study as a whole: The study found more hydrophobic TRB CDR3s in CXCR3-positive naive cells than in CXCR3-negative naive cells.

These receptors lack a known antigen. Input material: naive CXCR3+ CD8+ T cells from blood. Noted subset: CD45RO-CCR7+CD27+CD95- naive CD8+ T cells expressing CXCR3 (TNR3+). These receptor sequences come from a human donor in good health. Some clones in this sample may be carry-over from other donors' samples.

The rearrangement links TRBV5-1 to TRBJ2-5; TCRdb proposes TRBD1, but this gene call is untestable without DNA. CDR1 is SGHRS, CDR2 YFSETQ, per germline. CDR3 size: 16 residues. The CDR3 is CASSAGIGVAGETQYF. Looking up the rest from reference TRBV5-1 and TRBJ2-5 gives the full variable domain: KAGVTQTPRYLIKTRGQQVTLSCSPISGHRSVSWYQQTPGQGLQFLFEYFSETQRNKGNFPGRFSGRQFSNSRSEMNVSTLELGDSALYLCASSAGIGVAGETQYFGPGTRLLVL.

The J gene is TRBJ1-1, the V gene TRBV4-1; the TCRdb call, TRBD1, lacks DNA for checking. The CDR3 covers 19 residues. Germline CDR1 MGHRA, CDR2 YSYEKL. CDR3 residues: CASSQGPWGTGMGNTEAFF.

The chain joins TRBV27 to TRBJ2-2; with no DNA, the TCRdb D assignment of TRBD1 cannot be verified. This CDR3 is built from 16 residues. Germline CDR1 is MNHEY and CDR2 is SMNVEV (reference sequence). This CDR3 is CASSPLQGAVTGELFF.

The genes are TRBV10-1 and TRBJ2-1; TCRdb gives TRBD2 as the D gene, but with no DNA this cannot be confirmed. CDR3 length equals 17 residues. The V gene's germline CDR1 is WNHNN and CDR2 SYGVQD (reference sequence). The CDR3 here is CASSDIALREGYNEQFF.

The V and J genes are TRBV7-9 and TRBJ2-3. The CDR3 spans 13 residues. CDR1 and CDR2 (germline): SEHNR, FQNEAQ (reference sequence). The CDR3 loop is CASSLVNADTQYF.

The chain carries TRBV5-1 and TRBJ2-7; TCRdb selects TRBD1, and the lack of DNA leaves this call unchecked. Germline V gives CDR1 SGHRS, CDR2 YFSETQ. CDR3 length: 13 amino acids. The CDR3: CASSPTGGSEQYF.

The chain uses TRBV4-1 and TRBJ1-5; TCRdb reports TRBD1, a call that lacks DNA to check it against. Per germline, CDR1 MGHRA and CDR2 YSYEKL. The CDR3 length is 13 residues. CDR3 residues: CASSQGPGQKMHF.

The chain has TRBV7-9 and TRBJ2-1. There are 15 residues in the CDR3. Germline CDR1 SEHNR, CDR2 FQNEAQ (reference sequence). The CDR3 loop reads CASSSSGYSYNEQFF. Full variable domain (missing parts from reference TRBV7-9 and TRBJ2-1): DTGVSQNPRHKITKRGQNVTFRCDPISEHNRLYWYRQTLGQGPEFLTYFQNEAQLEKSRLLSDRFSAERPKGSFSTLEIQRTEQGDSAMYLCASSSSGYSYNEQFFGPGTRLTVL.

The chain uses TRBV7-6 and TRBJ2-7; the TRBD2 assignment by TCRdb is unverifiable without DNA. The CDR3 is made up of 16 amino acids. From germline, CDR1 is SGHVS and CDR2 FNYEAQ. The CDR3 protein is CASSPSGGFLYSEQYF.